This T cell receptor (beta chain) was retrieved from a study of shared clonotypes between healthy human individuals. Only in-frame clones appear in the TCRdb table, and some are missing; sequencing was by immunoSEQ multiplex PCR. The sample records around 2,100,000 clones, about 95% being singletons. Germline V gene data show CDR1 as MDHEN and CDR2 as SYDVKM. After removal of 7 bases from V and 1 base from J, the junction contained 11 bases not matched to a gene. The CDR3 loop spans 18 amino acids. Positive CCR7 selection of CD45RO-negative cells yielded the naive CD8 cells, and terminally differentiated effector memory CD45RA+ cells were excluded. To note about this clone: The antigen remains undetermined.

Regarding the study as a whole: Represented genetic and exposure-history diversity was restricted by having few donors. The sharing of around 5% of naive CD4 clonotypes was seen across a few donors.

The sample taken for sequencing was naive CD8+ T cells sorted from blood. This sequence was found in a man in his late teens or twenties in good health. This chain joins TRBV28 and TRBJ2-1, with 12 bases aligning to TRBD2. CDR3 residues: CASTQRKTSGGSYNEQFF. CDR3 DNA: TGTGCCAGCACCCAACGAAAGACTAGCGGGGGATCCTACAATGAGCAGTTCTTC.